This T cell receptor beta chain was found in a study of T cell responses to AZD1222 COVID-19 vaccine. Remarks on this clone: Antigen specificity is unknown.

The CDR3 has 14 amino acids. V lost 2 bases and J 0 bases, leaving 8 bases between the germline ends. In germline, CDR1 is SNHLY, CDR2 FYNNEI. Broader study findings: Among AZD1222 vaccinees, only 5 to 7 were seropositive at baseline. With two AZD1222 doses given, Spike-specific TCR breadth and depth both rose.

Sequencing used immunoSEQ multiplex PCR; TCRdb keeps in-frame clones, though not all of them. The sample has approximately 200,000 clones; 94% are singletons. The receptor comes from an adult who received the MenACWY meningococcal vaccine as a control. This chain joins TRBV2 and TRBJ2-7, with D uncertain. The sequencing here drew on peripheral blood, taken 28 days after the second dose of the MenACWY control vaccine. CDR3 region: CASSEWGSSYEQYF. Here the CDR3 DNA reads TGTGCCAGCAGTGAATGGGGAAGCTCCTACGAGCAGTACTTC.